Below are 18 T cell receptor beta chains sequenced from a single sample in a study of T cell repertoires in cytomegalovirus infection. TCRdb independently ran MiXCR on the reads; one entry per CDR3 protein. The table lists hundreds of thousands of distinct CDR3 sequences, 15% to 20% of them singletons. The sequencing sample was made of PBMCs. Receptor source: a human donor in good health (CMV status not recorded). Some clones in this sample may be carry-over from other donors' samples.

This clonotype appeared many times. V usage is TRBV6-6 and J usage is TRBJ1-1; a weak D match, TRBD1 (5 bases). Looked up from germline, CDR1 is MNHNY and CDR2 is SVGAGI (reference sequence). The CDR3 totals 15 residues. V was cut by 5 bases and J by 3 bases, with 16 bases left in between. CDR3 in DNA: TGTGCCAGCAGTCCGTCGAGATGGGGGGACACTGAAGCTTTCTTT. It translates to CASSPSRWGDTEAFF.

This clonotype has just one count. The junction does not match germline at one end; this may be a read error. The chain uses TRBV5-8 and TRBJ2-1, with D perhaps matching TRBD1 (6 bases). This CDR3 has 15 residues. Germline lookup yields CDR1 SGHTS and CDR2 YDEGEE. CDR3 DNA: TGTGCCTGCAGCTTGTGGGGGCGTAACTACAATGAGCAGTTCTTC. Residues: CACSLWGRNYNEQFF.

This clonotype was detected only a few times. The chain is built from TRBV7-4 and TRBJ2-7; TRBD2 is a possible D gene (6 bases). The CDR3 extends over 13 amino acids. V was cut by 6 bases and J by 4 bases, with 13 bases left in between. Germline V CDR1 and CDR2: SGHVT, SQSDAQ. CDR3 sequence reads: CASSPGGEYEQYF. The CDR3, as DNA: TGTGCCAGCAGTCCGGGCGGGGAGTACGAGCAGTACTTC.

This clonotype was picked up a small number of times. The chain has TRBV28 and TRBJ2-2; 8 nucleotides align to TRBD1. The germline V gene has CDR1 MDHEN and CDR2 SYDVKM. V shed 7 bases, J shed 6 bases, and the junction held 7 bases outside the gene matches. CDR3 length equals 14 residues. The CDR3 nucleotides are TGTGCCAGCAAGTCAGGGGGCCTGGCCGGGGAGCTGTTTTTT. It translates to CASKSGGLAGELFF. The whole variable domain, remainder taken from reference TRBV28 and TRBJ2-2, is DVKVTQSSRYLVKRTGEKVFLECVQDMDHENMFWYRQDPGLGLRLIYFSYDVKMKEKGDIPEGYSVSREKKERFSLILESASTNQTSMYLCASKSGGLAGELFFGEGSRLTVL.

This clonotype was picked up a small number of times. V usage is TRBV5-1 and J usage is TRBJ2-4; perhaps TRBD2 as D (6 bases). Germline loops: CDR1 SGHRS, CDR2 YFSETQ. The CDR3 is 14 amino acids. Trimming shortened V by 4 bases and J by 6 bases, and 14 bases separated the two germline ends. The CDR3 region has the DNA TGCGCCAGCAGCCTAGGGGAGGATGGAAACATTCAGTACTTC. This gives the protein CASSLGEDGNIQYF.

This clonotype was seen only a few times. The chain has TRBV7-9 and TRBJ1-2; perhaps TRBD1 as D (5 bases). In germline, CDR1 is SEHNR, CDR2 FQNEAQ (reference sequence). V gave up 8 bases and J gave up 2 bases, with 9 bases separating them. The CDR3 spans 12 residues. DNA of the CDR3: TGTGCCAGCGGAAGGGGCAACTATGGCTACACCTTC. This codes for CASGRGNYGYTF.

This clonotype occurred a few times. The chain links TRBV4-1 to TRBJ2-3, with no clear D. The CDR3 length is 14 residues. The germline CDR1 and CDR2 sequences are MGHRA and YSYEKL. V lost 4 bases and J 3 bases, leaving 11 bases between the germline ends. For the CDR3, the DNA is TGCGCCAGCAGCCTGATTCCGGGTACAGATACGCAGTATTTT. Its translation: CASSLIPGTDTQYF.

This chain joins TRBV2 and TRBJ2-6; either TRBD1 or TRBD2 may fit D (5 bases each). V lost 4 bases and J 3 bases, leaving 16 bases between the germline ends. The CDR3 has 17 amino acids. Looked up from germline, CDR1 is SNHLY and CDR2 is FYNNEI. This CDR3 reads CASSVMGRASGANVLTF. The DNA of the CDR3 is TGTGCCAGCAGTGTAATGGGGCGGGCTAGTGGGGCCAACGTCCTGACTTTC.

This clonotype was counted at least ten times. The genes are TRBV7-9 and TRBJ2-2, with a possible D match to TRBD2 (5 bases). Germline CDR1 is SEHNR and CDR2 is FQNEAQ (reference sequence). This CDR3 contains 15 residues. The ends were cut back, 3 bases at V and 0 bases at J, with 8 bases in the middle. CDR3 amino acids: CASSLLGANTGELFF. The CDR3 DNA reads TGTGCCAGCAGCTTGCTCGGGGCGAACACCGGGGAGCTGTTTTTT.

The chain couples TRBV4-1 to TRBJ2-7; 12 bases fit TRBD2. Germline V CDR1 and CDR2: MGHRA, YSYEKL. The CDR3 is 15 residues long. Unmatched junction bases numbered 3, after V lost 4 bases and J lost 2 bases. The CDR3, as DNA: TGCGCCAGCAGCCGATCTAGCGGGGGGGCCTACGAGCAGTACTTC. Its translation: CASSRSSGGAYEQYF.

This clonotype was observed at least ten times. The chain links TRBV7-2 to TRBJ1-4; D is possibly TRBD1 (6 bases). This CDR3 is built from 13 residues. From germline, CDR1 is SGHTA and CDR2 FQGNSA. Trimming shortened V by 2 bases and J by 5 bases, and 6 bases separated the two germline ends. The CDR3 DNA reads TGTGCCAGCAGCTTACAGGGGAATGAAAAACTGTTTTTT. Translation gives CASSLQGNEKLFF.

The chain joins TRBV15 to TRBJ2-5; 11 positions match TRBD1. Germline values: CDR1 LNHNV, CDR2 YYDKDF (reference sequence). CDR3 length equals 15 residues. V lost 5 bases to trimming and J lost 5 bases; unmatched junction nucleotides: 7. The CDR3 protein is CATSRGQGASETQYF. In DNA form, the CDR3 reads TGTGCCACCAGCCGCGGACAGGGGGCCTCGGAGACCCAGTACTTC. The full variable domain, completed using reference TRBV15 and TRBJ2-5, is DAMVIQNPRYQVTQFGKPVTLSCSQTLNHNVMYWYQQKSSQAPKLLFHYYDKDFNNEADTPDNFQSRRPNTSFCFLDIRSPGLGDTAMYLCATSRGQGASETQYFGPGTRLLVL.

The chain carries TRBV4-3 and TRBJ1-4; a weak D match, TRBD1 (5 bases). The V end was cut by 0 bases, the J end by 0 bases, with 8 bases between. CDR1 is LGHNA, CDR2 YSLEER, per germline. This CDR3 spans 16 amino acids. The CDR3: CASSQEGATTNEKLFF. In nucleotides, the CDR3 is TGCGCCAGCAGCCAAGAAGGGGCGACAACTAATGAAAAACTGTTTTTT.

Only a few counts were recorded for this clonotype. This chain connects TRBV7-2 to TRBJ1-2, with D uncertain. V lost 1 base to trimming and J lost 5 bases, with 17 bases between them. CDR1 and CDR2 from the germline V gene are SGHTA and FQGNSA. This CDR3 is 16 amino acids long. The CDR3: CASSLVVPTMLYGYTF. The CDR3, as DNA: TGTGCCAGCAGCTTAGTAGTTCCGACAATGTTATATGGCTACACCTTC.

The rearrangement uses TRBV5-4 and TRBJ2-1; TRBD2 aligns across 7 bases. Germline V lookup: CDR1 SGHNT, CDR2 YYREEE (reference sequence). J was trimmed by 4 bases and V by 2 bases; bases with no gene match: 6. The CDR3 extends over 15 amino acids. CDR3 loop: CASSFNSGPYNEQFF. CDR3 nucleotides: TGTGCCAGCAGCTTTAATAGCGGGCCGTACAATGAGCAGTTCTTC.

This clonotype showed up just a few times. This sequence joins TRBV2 and TRBJ2-2, with 7 bases fitting TRBD2. J was trimmed by 3 bases and V by 4 bases; bases with no gene match: 8. The CDR3 sequence is 16 residues long. The germline CDR1 and CDR2 sequences are SNHLY and FYNNEI. CDR3 sequence: CASSVESGAYTGELFF. The CDR3 DNA is TGTGCCAGCAGTGTTGAGAGCGGGGCGTACACCGGGGAGCTGTTTTTT.

This clonotype was recorded at least ten times. This chain connects TRBV7-2 to TRBJ1-1; D remains ambiguous. The germline V gene encodes CDR1 SGHTA and CDR2 FQGNSA. Trimming took 3 bases from V and 5 from J, leaving 10 bases between them. The CDR3 is 13 residues long. CDR3 in DNA: TGTGCCAGCAGCTTTAATGTCCGGACTGAAGCTTTCTTT. Translation: CASSFNVRTEAFF.

V is TRBV12-3 or TRBV12-4 and J is TRBJ2-2; D is unresolved. The CDR3 spans 14 residues. The V gene lost 1 base and the J gene lost 6 bases, with 9 bases spanning the gap. The CDR3: CASSLGDYPGELFF. In DNA form, the CDR3 reads TGTGCCAGCAGTTTAGGGGATTACCCCGGGGAGCTGTTTTTT.